A single T cell receptor beta chain is shown here with its context. Its antigen is still unknown. The data are from a study of OX40 agonist ivuxolimab in advanced cancers. Overall study: A history of anti-PD-1, anti-PD-L1 or anti-CTLA-4 therapy was acceptable, and around 36% had some.

Sequenced by immunoSEQ multiplex PCR; TCRdb stores in-frame clones only, minus some. The sample has some 70,000 clones, 91% seen once; the top ten hold under 0.4%. Whole-study results and caveats: Among the lowest levels of clonal expansion were found in partial responders at 0.1-3.0 mg/kg. More expanded clones were found, on average, in CD8+ than in CD4+ T cells.

V lost 3 bases, J lost 2 bases, and 9 bases stayed unmatched. The CDR3 has 16 residues. Germline-derived CDR1 and CDR2 are MDHEN and SYDVKM. This TCR derives from an adult with an advanced solid tumor such as melanoma, head and neck, liver or kidney cancer. The input for sequencing was CD4+ or CD8+ T cells sorted from blood, taken in a trial of the OX40 agonist ivuxolimab. The chain uses TRBV28 and TRBJ2-5, with 7 bases matching TRBD1. CDR3 in DNA: TGTGCCAGCAGTTTGAGGGTACCGGGACAGCAAGAGACCCAGTACTTC. Translated, it gives CASSLRVPGQQETQYF.